The clone carrying this T cell receptor beta chain was counted between two and nine times. The sample is drawn from a study of response to subunit inactivated influenza vaccine. TCRdb independently ran MiXCR on the RT-PCR reads; one entry per CDR3 protein. The repertoire holds around 570,000 distinct CDR3 sequences, with around 11% as singletons. The sample was also linked to a second study, of T cells expressing NK-cell markers. That source adds: Libraries used 5'RACE template switching adding universal primer site and UMIs. About six of the donors carried dominant NKG2C+ clonotypes that took up about 1.0-7.0% of their CD8+ T cells.

This clonotype was sampled from a man aged 50-59 years who received an inactivated influenza vaccine. The starting material was PBMCs from blood, obtained on the day of vaccination.

This CDR3 is CASSLRDRFTEAFF. DNA of the CDR3: TGTGCCAGCAGCCTCCGGGACAGATTCACTGAAGCTTTCTTT. The chain employs TRBV11-2 and TRBJ1-1; 7 positions match TRBD1. Per the germline V gene, CDR1 is SGHAT and CDR2 is FQNNGV. This CDR3 comprises 14 residues. V lost 5 bases to trimming and J lost 4 bases; unmatched junction nucleotides: 7.